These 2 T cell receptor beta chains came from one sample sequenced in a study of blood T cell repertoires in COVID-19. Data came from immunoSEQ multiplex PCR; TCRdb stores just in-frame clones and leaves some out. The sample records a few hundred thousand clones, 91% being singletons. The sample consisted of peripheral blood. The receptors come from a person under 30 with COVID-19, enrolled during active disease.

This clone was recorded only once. The CDR3 here is CASSSRLAGELFF. CDR3 sequence (DNA): TGTGCCAGCAGTTCCCGGCTAGCCGGGGAGCTGTTTTTT. The rearrangement joins TRBV7-2 to TRBJ2-2; D is uncertain. Germline-derived CDR1 and CDR2 are SGHTA and FQGNSA. V lost 6 bases to trimming and J lost 6 bases, with 11 bases between them. The CDR3 runs to 13 residues.

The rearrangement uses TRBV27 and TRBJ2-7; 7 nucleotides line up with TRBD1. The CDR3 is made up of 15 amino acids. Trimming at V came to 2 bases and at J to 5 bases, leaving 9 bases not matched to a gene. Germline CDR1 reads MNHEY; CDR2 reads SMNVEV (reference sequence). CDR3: CASSLTPTGVNEQYF. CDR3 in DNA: TGTGCCAGCAGTTTAACCCCAACAGGGGTCAACGAGCAGTACTTC.